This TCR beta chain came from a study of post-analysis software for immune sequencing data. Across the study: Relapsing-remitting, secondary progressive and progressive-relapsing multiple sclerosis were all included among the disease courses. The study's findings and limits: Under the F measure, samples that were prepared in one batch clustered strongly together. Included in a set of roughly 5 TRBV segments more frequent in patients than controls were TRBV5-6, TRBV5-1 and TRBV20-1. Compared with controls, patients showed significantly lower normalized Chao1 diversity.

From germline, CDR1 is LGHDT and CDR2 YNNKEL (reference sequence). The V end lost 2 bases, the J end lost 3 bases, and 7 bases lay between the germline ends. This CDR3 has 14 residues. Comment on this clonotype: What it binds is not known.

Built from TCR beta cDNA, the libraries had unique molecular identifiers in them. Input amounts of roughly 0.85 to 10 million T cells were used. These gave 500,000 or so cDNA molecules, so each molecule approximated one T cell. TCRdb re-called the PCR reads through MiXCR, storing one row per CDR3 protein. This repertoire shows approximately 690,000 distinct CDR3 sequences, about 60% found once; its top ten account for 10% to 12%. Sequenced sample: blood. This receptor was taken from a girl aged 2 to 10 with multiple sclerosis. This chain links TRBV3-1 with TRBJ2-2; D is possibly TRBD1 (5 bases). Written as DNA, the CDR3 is TGTGCCAGCAGCCAATGGGGCCACACCGGGGAGCTGTTTTTT. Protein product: CASSQWGHTGELFF.